This TCR beta chain is from a study of blood T cells in healthy people across ages. For the second PCR, which ran for 7 to 11 cycles, a sample-barcoded 5' primer and a J-beta primer mix were used. Each CDR3 protein gets one entry after TCRdb re-called the 5' RACE reads with MiXCR. Of 550,000 to 600,000 distinct CDR3 sequences listed, 25% to 30% are singletons. Germline assignment: CDR1 LGHDT and CDR2 YNNKEL (reference sequence). Trimming took 4 bases from V and 1 from J, leaving 23 bases between them. The length of the CDR3 is 18 residues. This sequence was found in a woman in her 70s in good health. Sequencing was carried out using blood. The rearrangement joins TRBV3-1 to TRBJ2-7; no clear D gene. CDR3 bases: TGTGCCAGCAGCCGGTGCGGCTCTGGAGCCCACCATTCCTACGAGCAGTACTTC. This encodes CASSRCGSGAHHSYEQYF.